This TCR beta chain was sequenced during a study of response to subunit inactivated influenza vaccine. This CDR3 is built from 14 residues. The germline CDR1 and CDR2 sequences are ENHRY and SYGVKD. The J segment lost 3 bases and the V segment lost 4 bases, leaving 4 bases of the junction unmatched. Using its own MiXCR run on the RT-PCR reads, TCRdb lists one record per CDR3 protein. The sample has about 540,000 distinct CDR3 sequences; under 25% are singletons. This clonotype has just a few counts. The sample also formed part of further work on T cells expressing NK-cell markers. As reported in that work: TCR beta cDNA was made by 5'RACE template switching with UMIs. In sorted CD3+CD56+NKG2C+, CD3+CD56+NKG2C- and CD3+CD56-NKG2C+ T cells, TCR beta repertoires were obtained. Just one sequenced donor of eight was HCMV-seronegative, while seven were seropositive. These clonotypes also led the CD3+CD56-NKG2C+ fraction in a handful of donors.

This clonotype was obtained from a man aged 50 to 60 who received an inactivated influenza vaccine. Material: CD4+ T cells sorted from PBMCs, obtained 11 to 12 days after vaccination. This chain connects TRBV10-3 to TRBJ2-5, with 8 bases aligning to TRBD1. The CDR3 spells CAISVNRGKETQYF. CDR3 DNA: TGTGCCATCAGTGTTAACAGGGGGAAAGAGACCCAGTACTTC.